This T cell receptor beta chain originates from a study of blood T cell repertoires in COVID-19. The method was immunoSEQ multiplex PCR; TCRdb's version includes in-frame clones alone and lacks a portion of them. The table has about 120,000 clones, 85% to 90% seen once. Specimen: peripheral blood. This receptor was identified in a man older than 75 with acute or convalescent COVID-19.

This chain's CDR3 is CASSIGQGGSPLHF. CDR3 bases: TGTGCCAGTAGTATCGGACAGGGAGGCTCACCCCTCCACTTT. The rearrangement uses TRBV19 and TRBJ1-6, with 8 nucleotides matching TRBD1. CDR3 length: 14 amino acids. V was clipped by 3 bases and J by 10 bases; unmatched bases: 5. Germline assignment: CDR1 LNHDA and CDR2 SQIVND (reference sequence).